This TCR beta chain was captured by sequencing in a study of OX40 agonist ivuxolimab in advanced cancers. For the study at large: Participants averaged about 60 years of age (range about 23 to 90) and were around 80% male. Enrollees could have had prior anti-PD-1, anti-PD-L1 or anti-CTLA-4 therapy, which around 43% had received. Study outcomes and limitations: Average numbers of expanded clones were greater in CD8+ T cells than in CD4+. The authors also found low normalized T-cell clonal expansion in some nonresponders.

Assay: immunoSEQ multiplex PCR; the TCRdb copy retains only in-frame clones and omits some. In the table there are tens of thousands of clones, roughly 87% of which are singletons. About this clone: Its target is unknown.

The sequencing here drew on CD4+ or CD8+ T cells sorted from blood, taken in a trial of the OX40 agonist ivuxolimab. This sequence originates from an adult with an advanced solid tumor such as melanoma, head and neck, liver or kidney cancer.

The CDR3 DNA follows: TGTGCCAGCAGCCAAGGGCCAGCGGGGGAAGGGTACGAGCAGTACTTC. Translating it yields CASSQGPAGEGYEQYF. This chain connects TRBV4-2 to TRBJ2-7, with TRBD2 matching 8 bases. Germline V lookup: CDR1 LGHNA, CDR2 YNFKEQ. J was trimmed by 4 bases and V by 1 base; bases with no gene match: 9. The CDR3 spans 16 residues.